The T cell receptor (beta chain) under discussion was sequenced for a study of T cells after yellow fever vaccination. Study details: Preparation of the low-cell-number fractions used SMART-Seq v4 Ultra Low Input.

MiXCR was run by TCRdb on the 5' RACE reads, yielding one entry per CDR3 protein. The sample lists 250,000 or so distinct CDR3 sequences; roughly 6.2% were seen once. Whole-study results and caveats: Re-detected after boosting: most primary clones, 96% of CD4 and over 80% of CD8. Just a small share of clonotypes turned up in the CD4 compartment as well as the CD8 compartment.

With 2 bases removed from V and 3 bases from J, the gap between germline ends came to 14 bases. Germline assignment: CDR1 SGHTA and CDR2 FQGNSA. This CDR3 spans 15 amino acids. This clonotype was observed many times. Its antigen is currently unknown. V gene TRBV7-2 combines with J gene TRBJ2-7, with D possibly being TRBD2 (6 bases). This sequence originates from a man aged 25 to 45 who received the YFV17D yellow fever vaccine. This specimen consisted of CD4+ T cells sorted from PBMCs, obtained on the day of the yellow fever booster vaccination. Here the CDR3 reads CASSLSWRGDYEQYF. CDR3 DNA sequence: TGTGCCAGCAGCTTAAGTTGGCGGGGCGACTACGAGCAGTACTTC. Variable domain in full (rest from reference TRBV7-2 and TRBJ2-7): GAGVSQSPSNKVTEKGKDVELRCDPISGHTALYWYRQSLGQGLEFLIYFQGNSAPDKSGLPSDRFSAERTGGSVSTLTIQRTQQEDSAVYLCASSLSWRGDYEQYFGPGTRLTVT.